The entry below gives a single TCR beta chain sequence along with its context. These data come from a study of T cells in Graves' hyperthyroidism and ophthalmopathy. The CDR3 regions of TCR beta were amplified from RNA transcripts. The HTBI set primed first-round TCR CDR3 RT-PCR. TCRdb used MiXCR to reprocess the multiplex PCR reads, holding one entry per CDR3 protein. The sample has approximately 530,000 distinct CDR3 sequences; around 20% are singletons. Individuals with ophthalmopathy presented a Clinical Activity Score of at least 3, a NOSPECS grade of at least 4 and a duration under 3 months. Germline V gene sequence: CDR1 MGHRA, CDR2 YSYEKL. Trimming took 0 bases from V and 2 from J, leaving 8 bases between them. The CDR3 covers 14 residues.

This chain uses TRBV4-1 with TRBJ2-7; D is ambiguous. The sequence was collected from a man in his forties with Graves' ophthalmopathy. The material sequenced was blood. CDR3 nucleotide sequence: TGCGCCAGCAGCCAAGATATAATCGCCTACGAGCAGTACTTC. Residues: CASSQDIIAYEQYF.